Reported below is one T cell receptor (beta chain). There is no known antigen for this receptor. Within one base of it there is no much larger clone, and no base qualities were kept. This entry comes from a study of PD-L1 blockade in urothelial cancer (TCRdb year 2017). About the study as a whole: Every patient began therapy around 2014 and was given atezolizumab 1,200 mg intravenously every 3 weeks. TCR sequencing covered pretreatment tumor samples and matched, serially collected peripheral blood taken before and after atezolizumab treatment. About nine tenths of the roughly 30 patients were males with bladder-origin urothelial cancer, and about two thirds of the roughly 30 reported a prior smoking history. Blood samples were analyzed 3 weeks after the start of treatment (second dose) and 6 weeks after the start of treatment. Blood samples yielded a median of roughly 140,000 T cells and around 80,000 unique TCRs, with median clonality 0.080. The study was an exploratory multi-omic analysis of somatic, immune and clinical correlates of response to PD-L1 blockade with atezolizumab in urothelial cancer. Durable clinical benefit was defined as a progression-free survival longer than 6 months, and TCR features were additionally tested against progression-free survival and overall survival. Nine patients reached durable clinical benefit, while some 20 patients did not. Twenty-nine patients had pretreatment blood TCR-seq, around 24 had at least one posttreatment blood collection, and around 24 had tumor TCR-seq. In the same patients who had TCR sequencing, pretreatment tumors also underwent whole exome sequencing and RNA sequencing. Patients had an ECOG performance status of 0 or 1 and had received between 0 and 3 prior chemotherapy regimens. The research as a whole found: A pretreatment peripheral blood TCR clonality below the median was linked to improved progression-free and overall survival. Patients with durable benefit showed greater expansion of tumor-associated TCR clones in peripheral blood 3 weeks after starting treatment (n ≈ 21, p = 0.022). Small sample size (n ≈ 30) and many exploratory analyses mean the results are intended to be hypothesis-generating.

The CDR3 starts with the cysteine, ends with the phenylalanine, and has 15 residues. The retained sequence is limited to the CDR3, 45 bases, with the frame set at the first base. V was cut back by 2 bases and J by 7 bases, leaving a gap of 18 bases between them. Looking up the germline V gene (reference sequence) yields CDR1 SGHNT and CDR2 YYREEE. Read against the paper, the sample's time point label means: peripheral blood 6 weeks after treatment start. The cohort included 25 to 30 patients with locally advanced or metastatic urothelial carcinoma who were treated at Memorial Sloan Kettering on a trial protocol. Peripheral blood mononuclear cells were collected pretreatment and during treatment, with between 1 and 8 total time points obtained per patient. The Qiagen DNeasy Blood extraction kit was used to purify genomic DNA from total PBMCs and from tumor samples. PBMCs were collected pretreatment and during treatment, and were isolated and stored as previously described.

Synthetic TCR analog templates were spiked into each PCR to estimate absolute template abundance from read counts. Using the immunoSEQ assay, TCRbeta CDR3 regions were amplified from genomic DNA with bias-controlled V and J gene primers. Sequencing of rearranged TCRbeta segments was performed at approximately 20X coverage. The paper's data handling went like this. Clustering was used to correct sequencing errors, and CDR3s were annotated against IMGT so that V, D and J genes could be assigned. Downstream analyses used only productive TCRbeta rearrangements and left out out-of-frame or stop-codon sequences. To compute clonality, Shannon entropy was normalized by the log of the number of unique productive sequences and then subtracted from one. Clones differing between time points or between blood and tumor were identified using Fisher's exact test with Benjamini-Hochberg correction, with an adjusted p below 0.01 applied as the threshold. TCRdb obtained this table from immuneACCESS and retained in-frame rearrangements with V and J assigned. These tables miss some clones; where compared with another copy, unresolved V genes account for less than half of the shortfall, and the remainder is unexplained. D and trimming come from the DNA, and the V and J calls and clone size come from that table. The sample table records approximately 120,000 clones; 86% of these occur just once. In total, the top ten clones hold 2.4% of the sample.

The sequence is built from TRBV5-4 and TRBJ1-2; the D gene is unclear. The sample consisted of PBMCs, taken around atezolizumab (anti-PD-L1) treatment. This sequence originates from a man in his forties or fifties with urothelial cancer. CDR3 reads: CASSLATSPAGGYTF. The DNA sequence is given as TGTGCCAGCAGCTTAGCCACCTCTCCAGCAGGTGGCTACACCTTC.